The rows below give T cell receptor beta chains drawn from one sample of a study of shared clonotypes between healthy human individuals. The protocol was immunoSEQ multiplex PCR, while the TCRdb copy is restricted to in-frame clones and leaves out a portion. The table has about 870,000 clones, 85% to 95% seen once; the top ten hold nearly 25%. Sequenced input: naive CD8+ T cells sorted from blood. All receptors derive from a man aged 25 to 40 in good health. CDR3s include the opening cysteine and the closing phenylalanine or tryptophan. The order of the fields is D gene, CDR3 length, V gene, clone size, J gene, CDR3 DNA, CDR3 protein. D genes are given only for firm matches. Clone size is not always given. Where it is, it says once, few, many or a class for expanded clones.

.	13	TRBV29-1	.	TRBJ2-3	TGCAGCGTGCTGTGGAGTACCACAGATACGCAGTATTTT	CSVLWSTTDTQYF
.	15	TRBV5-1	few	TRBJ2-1	TGCGCCAGCAGCTTGGGACGGGCGGCATTTAATGAGCAGTTCTTC	CASSLGRAAFNEQFF
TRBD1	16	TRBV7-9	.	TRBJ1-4	TGTGCCAGCACATACGTAGGGAAGGGGGCGGTTGAAAAACTGTTTTTT	CASTYVGKGAVEKLFF
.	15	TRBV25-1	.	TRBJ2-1	TGTGCCAGCAGCCCAGGGGGGGAGACTTACAATGAGCAGTTCTTC	CASSPGGETYNEQFF
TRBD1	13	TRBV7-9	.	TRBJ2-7	TGTGCCAGCAGCTCCACAGGGGCCTACGAGCAGTACTTC	CASSSTGAYEQYF
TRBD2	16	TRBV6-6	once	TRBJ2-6	TGTGCCAGTTTTGGGGCTAGCGGTCAGGGGGCCAACGTCCTGACTTTC	CASFGASGQGANVLTF
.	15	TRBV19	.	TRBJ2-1	TGTGCCAGCCGCCTACCCGGGACCGATAACAATGAGCAGTTCTTC	CASRLPGTDNNEQFF
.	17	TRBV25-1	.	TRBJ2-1	TGTGCCAGCAGTGGCCCGGTCGGCGGGATATTCGACAATGAGCAGTTCTTC	CASSGPVGGIFDNEQFF
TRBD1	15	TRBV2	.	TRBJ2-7	TGTGCCAGCAGCCTTCTACCAACAGGGGTCGGCGAGCAGTACTTC	CASSLLPTGVGEQYF
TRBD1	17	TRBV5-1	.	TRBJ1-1	TGCGCCAGCAGCAAGGTAGGCACAGGGGAGAAGGACACTGAAGCTTTCTTT	CASSKVGTGEKDTEAFF
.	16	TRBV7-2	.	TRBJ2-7	TGTGCCAGCAGTCCCGGGGGCAACTTAGCGGCCTACGAGCAGTACTTC	CASSPGGNLAAYEQYF
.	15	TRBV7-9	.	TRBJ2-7	TGTGCCAGCACCTCGGGGGCTAGCGGAGACTACGAGCAGTACTTC	CASTSGASGDYEQYF
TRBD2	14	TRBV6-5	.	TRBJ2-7	TGTGCCAGCACTCATGTAGCGGGGAGCTACGAGCAGTACTTC	CASTHVAGSYEQYF
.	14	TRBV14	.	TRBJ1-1	TGTGCCAGCAGCCAACGGGCAGATCAGCTCGGAGCTTTCTTT	CASSQRADQLGAFF
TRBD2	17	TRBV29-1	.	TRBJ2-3	TGCAGCGTTGCGGACCGGGAGGGCCGAGGGCGGCCAGATACGCAGTATTTT	CSVADREGRGRPDTQYF
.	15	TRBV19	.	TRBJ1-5	TGTGCCAGTAGTATGATCAATGAGAACAATCAGCCCCAGCATTTT	CASSMINENNQPQHF
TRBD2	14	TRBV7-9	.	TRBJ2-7	TGTGCCAGCAGCTTTACTAGCGGATTGATCGAGCAGTACTTC	CASSFTSGLIEQYF
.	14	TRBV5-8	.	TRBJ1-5	TGTGCCAGCAGCTTCTTACAGGGTAATCAGCCCCAGCATTTT	CASSFLQGNQPQHF
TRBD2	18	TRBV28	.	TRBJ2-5	TGTGCCAGCAGTGATAGGACTAGCGGGAGGTTCCGCGGGGAGACCCAGTACTTC	CASSDRTSGRFRGETQYF
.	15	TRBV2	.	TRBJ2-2	TGTGCCAGCAGTGAGGAGGGAGCGGGCACCGGGGAGCTGTTTTTT	CASSEEGAGTGELFF
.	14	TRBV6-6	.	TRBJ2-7	TGTGCCACCTCAGAAGGGGCGAAACCCCACGAGCAGTACTTC	CATSEGAKPHEQYF
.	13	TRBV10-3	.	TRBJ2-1	TGTGCCATCAGTGAGTCGAACCCCAATGAGCAGTTCTTC	CAISESNPNEQFF
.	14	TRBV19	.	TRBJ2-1	TGTGCCAGTAGTATAGATCCCGGCACCAATGAGCAGTTCTTC	CASSIDPGTNEQFF
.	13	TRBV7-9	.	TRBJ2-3	TGTGCCAGCAGGGAAGAAAGCACAGATACGCAGTATTTT	CASREESTDTQYF
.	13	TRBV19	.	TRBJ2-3	TGTGCCAGTAGTAACGTGATAGGGGATACGCAGTATTTT	CASSNVIGDTQYF
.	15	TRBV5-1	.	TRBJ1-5	TGCGCCAGCAGCTTGCTAGGGTCGAACAATCAGCCCCAGCATTTT	CASSLLGSNNQPQHF
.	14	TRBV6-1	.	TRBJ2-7	TGTGCCAGCAGTGAAGGACAACTGGCCTACGAGCAGTACTTC	CASSEGQLAYEQYF
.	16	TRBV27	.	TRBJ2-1	TGTGCCAGCAGTTTATCGACTAGAAACTCCTACAATGAGCAGTTCTTC	CASSLSTRNSYNEQFF
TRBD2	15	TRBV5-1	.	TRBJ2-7	TGCGCCAGCAGATATGGGACTAGCGGGACCTACGAGCAGTACTTC	CASRYGTSGTYEQYF
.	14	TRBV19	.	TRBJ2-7	TGTGCCAGTAGTATCGGGGACAAGGTGTACGAGCAGTACTTC	CASSIGDKVYEQYF
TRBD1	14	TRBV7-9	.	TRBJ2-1	TGTGCCAGCAGCTTTGCAGGGGGCAACAATGAGCAGTTCTTC	CASSFAGGNNEQFF
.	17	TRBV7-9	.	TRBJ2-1	TGTGCCAGCAGCTTTTCCGGGGCCACGGGAAGATACAATGAGCAGTTCTTC	CASSFSGATGRYNEQFF
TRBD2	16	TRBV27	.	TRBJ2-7	TGTGCCAGCAGACCCCCTGGACTAGCGGGGGTCCACGAGCAGTACTTC	CASRPPGLAGVHEQYF
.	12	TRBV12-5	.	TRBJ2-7	TGTGCTAGTGGTTTGGTAGCCTCCGAGCAGTACTTC	CASGLVASEQYF
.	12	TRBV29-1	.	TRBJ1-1	TGCAGCGTTGGACCTGGAGACACTGAAGCTTTCTTT	CSVGPGDTEAFF
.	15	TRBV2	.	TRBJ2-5	TGTGCCAGCAGTGAGACGGTACAGTACCAAGAGACCCAGTACTTC	CASSETVQYQETQYF
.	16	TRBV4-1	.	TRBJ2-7	TGCGCCAGCAGCCAAGAAGCGTGGGTCCAGGACTACGAGCAGTACTTC	CASSQEAWVQDYEQYF
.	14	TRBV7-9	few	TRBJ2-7	TGTGCCAGCAGCCCCGCGGGGGCGAGGTACGAGCAGTACTTC	CASSPAGARYEQYF
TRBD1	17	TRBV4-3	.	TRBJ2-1	TGCGCCAGCAGCCAAGATCAAGGGACAGGGCCCTACAATGAGCAGTTCTTC	CASSQDQGTGPYNEQFF
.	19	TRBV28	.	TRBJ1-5	TGTGCCAGCAGTTCCCCCAGACAGGTCCATGTGGCCGGCAATCAGCCCCAGCATTTT	CASSSPRQVHVAGNQPQHF
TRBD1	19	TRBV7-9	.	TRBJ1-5	TGTGCCAGCAGCTTAGTTGCTGGACAGGGGATTTTTGGAAATCAGCCCCAGCATTTT	CASSLVAGQGIFGNQPQHF
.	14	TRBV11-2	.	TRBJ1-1	TGTGCCAGCAGGCCGGGACATCAGAACACTGAAGCTTTCTTT	CASRPGHQNTEAFF
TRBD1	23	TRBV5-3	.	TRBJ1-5	TGTGCCAGAAGCTCGACGACCATACCCTGGGGTCAGGGGGACCCTTATAGCAATCAGCCCCAGCATTTT	CARSSTTIPWGQGDPYSNQPQHF
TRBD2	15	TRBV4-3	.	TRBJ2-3	TGCGCCAGCAGCCAAACTAGCGGGGACACAGATACGCAGTATTTT	CASSQTSGDTDTQYF
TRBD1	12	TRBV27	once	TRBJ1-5	TGTGCCAGCAGTTTCACAGGGGGCATGCCGCATTTT	CASSFTGGMPHF
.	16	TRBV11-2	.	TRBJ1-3	TGTGCCAGCAGCCCAGTTAGGGGGAGCTCTGGAAACACCATATATTTT	CASSPVRGSSGNTIYF
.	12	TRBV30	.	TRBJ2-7	TGTGCCTGGAGTGTAAGTATCAACGAGCAGTACTTC	CAWSVSINEQYF
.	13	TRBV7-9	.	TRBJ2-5	TGTGCCAGCAGCCCGACAAGACAAGAGACCCAGTACTTC	CASSPTRQETQYF